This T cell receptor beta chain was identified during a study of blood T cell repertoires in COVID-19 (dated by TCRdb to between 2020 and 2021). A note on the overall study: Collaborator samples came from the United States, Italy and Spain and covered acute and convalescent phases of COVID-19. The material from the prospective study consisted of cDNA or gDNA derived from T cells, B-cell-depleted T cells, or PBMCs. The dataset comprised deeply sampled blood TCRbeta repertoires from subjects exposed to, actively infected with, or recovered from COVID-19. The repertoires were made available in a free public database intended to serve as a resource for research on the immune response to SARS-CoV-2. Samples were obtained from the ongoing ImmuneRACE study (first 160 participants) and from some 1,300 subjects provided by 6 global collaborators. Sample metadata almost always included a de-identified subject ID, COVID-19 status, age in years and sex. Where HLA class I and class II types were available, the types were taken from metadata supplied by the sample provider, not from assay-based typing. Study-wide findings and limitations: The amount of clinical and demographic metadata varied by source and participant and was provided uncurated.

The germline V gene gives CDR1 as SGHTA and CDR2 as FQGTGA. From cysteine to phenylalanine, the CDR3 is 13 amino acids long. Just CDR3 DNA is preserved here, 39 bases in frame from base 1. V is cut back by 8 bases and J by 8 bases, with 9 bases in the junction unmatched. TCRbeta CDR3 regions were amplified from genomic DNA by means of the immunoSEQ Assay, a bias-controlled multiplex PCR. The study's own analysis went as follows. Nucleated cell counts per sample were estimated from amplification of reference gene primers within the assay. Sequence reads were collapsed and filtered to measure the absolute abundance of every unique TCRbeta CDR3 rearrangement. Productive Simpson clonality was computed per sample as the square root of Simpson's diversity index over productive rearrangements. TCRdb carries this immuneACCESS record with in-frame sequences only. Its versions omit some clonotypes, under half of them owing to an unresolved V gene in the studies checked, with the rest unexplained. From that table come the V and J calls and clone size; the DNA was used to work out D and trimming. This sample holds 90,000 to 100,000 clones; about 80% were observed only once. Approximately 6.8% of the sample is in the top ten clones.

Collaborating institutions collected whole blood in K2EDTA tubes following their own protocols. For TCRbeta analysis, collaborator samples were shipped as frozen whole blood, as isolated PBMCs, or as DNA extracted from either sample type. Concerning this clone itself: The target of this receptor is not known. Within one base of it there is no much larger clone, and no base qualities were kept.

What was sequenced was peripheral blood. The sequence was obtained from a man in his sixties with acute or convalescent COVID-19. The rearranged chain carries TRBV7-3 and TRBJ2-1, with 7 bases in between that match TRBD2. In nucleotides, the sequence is TGTGCCAGCGGCCTAGGGAGCGGGGATGAGCAGTTCTTC. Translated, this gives CASGLGSGDEQFF.